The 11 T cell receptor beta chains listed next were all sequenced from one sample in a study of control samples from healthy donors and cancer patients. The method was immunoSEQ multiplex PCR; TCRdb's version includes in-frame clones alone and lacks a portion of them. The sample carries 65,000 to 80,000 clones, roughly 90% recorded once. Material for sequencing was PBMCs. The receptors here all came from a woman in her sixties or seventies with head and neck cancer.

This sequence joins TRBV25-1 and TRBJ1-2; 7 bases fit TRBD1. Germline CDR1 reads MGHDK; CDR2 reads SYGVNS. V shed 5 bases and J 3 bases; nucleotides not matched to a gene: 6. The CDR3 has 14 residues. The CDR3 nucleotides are TGTGCCAGCAGTCGCACAGGGGTTGACTATGGCTACACCTTC. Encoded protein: CASSRTGVDYGYTF.

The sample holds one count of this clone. The CDR3 DNA reads as TGTGCCAGCAGCCTAGAGTTGGCACCTCTCCAGCCCCAGCATTTT. Translated, it gives CASSLELAPLQPQHF. V is TRBV6-5 and J is TRBJ1-5; unclear D gene. Germline loops: CDR1 MNHEY, CDR2 SVGAGI. V shed 6 bases and J shed 7 bases, with 19 bases lying between them. This CDR3 region has 15 residues.

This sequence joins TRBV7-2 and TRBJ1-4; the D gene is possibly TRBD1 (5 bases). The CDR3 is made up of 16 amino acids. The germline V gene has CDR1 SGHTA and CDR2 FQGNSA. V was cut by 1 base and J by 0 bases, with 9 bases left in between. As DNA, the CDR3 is TGTGCCAGCAGCTTAGAACGGGGGACAACTAATGAAAAACTGTTTTTT. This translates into CASSLERGTTNEKLFF.

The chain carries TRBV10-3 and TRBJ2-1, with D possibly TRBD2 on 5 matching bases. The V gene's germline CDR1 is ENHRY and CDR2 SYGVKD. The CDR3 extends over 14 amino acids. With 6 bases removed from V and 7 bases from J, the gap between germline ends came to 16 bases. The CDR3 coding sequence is TGTGCCATCAGAGACACTACTAGAGGTAATGAGCAGTTCTTC. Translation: CAIRDTTRGNEQFF.

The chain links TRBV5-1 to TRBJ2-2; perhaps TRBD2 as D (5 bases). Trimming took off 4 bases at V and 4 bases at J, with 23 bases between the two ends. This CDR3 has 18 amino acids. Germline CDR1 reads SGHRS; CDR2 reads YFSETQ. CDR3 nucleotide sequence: TGCGCCAGCAGCCCGCGAGCGGCTGAAACCGCGAGCACCGGGGAGCTGTTTTTT. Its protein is CASSPRAAETASTGELFF.

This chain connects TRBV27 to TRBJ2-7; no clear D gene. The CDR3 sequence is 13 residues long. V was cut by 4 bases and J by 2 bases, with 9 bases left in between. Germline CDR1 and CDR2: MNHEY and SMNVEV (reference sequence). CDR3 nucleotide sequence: TGTGCCAGCAGTTCTAGTGCGGCCTACGAGCAGTACTTC. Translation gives CASSSSAAYEQYF.

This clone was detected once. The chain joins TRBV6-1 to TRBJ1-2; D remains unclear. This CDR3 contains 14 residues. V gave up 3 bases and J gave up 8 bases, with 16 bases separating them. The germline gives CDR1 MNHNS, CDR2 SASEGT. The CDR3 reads CASSDFPLIGGYTF. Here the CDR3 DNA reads TGTGCCAGCAGTGATTTTCCCTTAATTGGGGGCTACACCTTC.

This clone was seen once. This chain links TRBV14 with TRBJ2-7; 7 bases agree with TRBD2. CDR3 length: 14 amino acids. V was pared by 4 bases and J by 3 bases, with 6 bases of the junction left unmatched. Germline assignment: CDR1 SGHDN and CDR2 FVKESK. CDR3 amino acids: CASSLAGRSYEQYF. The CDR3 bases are TGTGCCAGCAGCCTAGCGGGTAGAAGCTACGAGCAGTACTTC.

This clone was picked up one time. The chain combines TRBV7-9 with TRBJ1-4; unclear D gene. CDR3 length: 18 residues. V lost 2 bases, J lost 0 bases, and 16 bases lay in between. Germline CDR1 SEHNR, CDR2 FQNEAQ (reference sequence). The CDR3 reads CASSLRHSPRATNEKLFF. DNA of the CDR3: TGTGCCAGCAGCTTACGTCACAGCCCTCGCGCAACTAATGAAAAACTGTTTTTT.

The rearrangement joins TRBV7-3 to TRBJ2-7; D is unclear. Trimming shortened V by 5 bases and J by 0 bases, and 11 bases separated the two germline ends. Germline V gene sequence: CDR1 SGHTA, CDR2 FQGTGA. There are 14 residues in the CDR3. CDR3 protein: CASSPDAVSYEQYF. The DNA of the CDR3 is TGTGCCAGCAGCCCCGACGCGGTCTCCTACGAGCAGTACTTC.

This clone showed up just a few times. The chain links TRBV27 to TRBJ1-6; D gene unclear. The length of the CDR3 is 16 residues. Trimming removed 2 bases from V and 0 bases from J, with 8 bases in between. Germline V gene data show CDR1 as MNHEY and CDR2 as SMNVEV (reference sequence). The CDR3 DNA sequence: TGTGCCAGCAGTTTAGAGGGCTCCTCCTATAATTCACCCCTCCACTTT. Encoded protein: CASSLEGSSYNSPLHF.